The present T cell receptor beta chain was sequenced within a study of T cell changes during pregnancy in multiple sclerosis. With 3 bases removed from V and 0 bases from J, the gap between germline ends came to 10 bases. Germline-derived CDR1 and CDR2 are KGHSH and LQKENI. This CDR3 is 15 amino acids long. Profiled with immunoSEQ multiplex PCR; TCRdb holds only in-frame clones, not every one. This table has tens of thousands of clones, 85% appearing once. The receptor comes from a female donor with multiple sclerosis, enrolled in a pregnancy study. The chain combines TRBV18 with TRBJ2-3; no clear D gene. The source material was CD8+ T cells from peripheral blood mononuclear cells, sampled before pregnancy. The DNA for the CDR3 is TGTGCCAGCTCACCCTTAGATACTAGCACAGATACGCAGTATTTT. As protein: CASSPLDTSTDTQYF.